This T cell receptor (beta chain) was identified during a study of T cell responses to AZD1222 COVID-19 vaccine. At the level of the study: Pooled in the analysis were second doses at about 4 or about 12 weeks. Study-wide points: The study found Spike-specific TCR breadth and depth rose after two AZD1222 doses. Spike-wide coverage was observed for vaccine-associated CD4 TCRs, with dominant responses at 160-218 and 743-854. No repertoire was sampled before or during the peak T cell response, only after it.

About this clone itself: Antigen unknown.

Repertoires were generated with immunoSEQ multiplex PCR, while TCRdb's copy carries only in-frame clones and drops some. The table shows over 85,000 clones, with around 90% occurring only once. The CDR3 totals 15 residues. Germline loops: CDR1 MGHDK, CDR2 SYGVNS. The rearrangement links TRBV25-1 to TRBJ1-5; 8 bases are a match to TRBD1. Sample: peripheral blood, taken on day 0 of AZD1222 vaccination. The sequence came from an adult in good health. CDR3 bases: TGTGCTACGTCGACAGGGGATTATAGCAATCAGCCCCAGCATTTT. Translation: CATSTGDYSNQPQHF.